This T cell receptor (beta chain) stems from a study of cytomegalovirus exposure and HLA in healthy donors. Study overall: As an earlier analysis found, about 179 million T cells yielded approximately 110 million unique TCR beta sequences. Early on, a data release was issued that held roughly 86 million unique TCRs from HLA-typed donors. Whole-study findings and limits: Later analysis revealed greater clonal expansion in HLA-associated TCR beta chains than in equally common others. A later examination showed that TCR association rates differed by HLA locus, with DRB1 most and HLA-C fewest.

Germline V lookup: CDR1 MNHEY, CDR2 SMNVEV (reference sequence). CDR3 size: 14 residues. Germline trimming cut 3 bases from V and 6 bases from J; bases unmatched to any gene: 6. About this clone itself: The antigen remains unidentified.

60 Vbeta and 13 Jbeta primers were used in PCR. Assay used: immunoSEQ multiplex PCR; TCRdb lists only in-frame clones, some missing. Here the sample spans some 170,000 clones, around 86% being singletons. This receptor was identified in a man aged 50-59 years in good health and CMV-seropositive. This chain joins TRBV27 and TRBJ1-1, with 8 nucleotides matching TRBD1. The source material was PBMCs. The CDR3 coding sequence is TGTGCCAGCAGTTTGACAGGGGAGGGACCTGAAGCTTTCTTT. As protein: CASSLTGEGPEAFF.